The 25 T cell receptor beta chains below all came from one sample that was sequenced in a study of blood T cell repertoires in COVID-19. TCRdb keeps only in-frame clones here, not all; method: immunoSEQ multiplex PCR. The sample holds a few hundred thousand clones, approximately 78% seen once. Sequencing used peripheral blood. These receptors all come from a woman aged 80 or over with COVID-19, enrolled during active disease.

V and J are TRBV6-5 and TRBJ1-2; no reliable D call. CDR3 length: 16 amino acids. The V end was cut by 6 bases, the J end by 2 bases, with 19 bases between. The V gene's germline CDR1 is MNHEY and CDR2 SVGAGI. CDR3 DNA: TGTGCCAGCAGCTACCAGTGGGAGGTCCTGAACTATGGCTACACCTTC. This translates into CASSYQWEVLNYGYTF.

The CDR3 sequence is CASSPGGTRSYEQYF. The CDR3 bases are TGTGCCAGCAGCCCGGGGGGGACTAGGAGCTACGAGCAGTACTTC. The V call is TRBV11-2, the J call TRBJ2-7; 8 bases line up with TRBD2. The germline V gene encodes CDR1 SGHAT and CDR2 FQNNGV. This CDR3 is built from 15 residues. With 5 bases clipped from V and 3 bases from J, the junction kept 9 bases outside the gene matches. The full variable domain, in which reference TRBV11-2 and TRBJ2-7 provide the parts outside the CDR3, is EAGVAQSPRYKIIEKRQSVAFWCNPISGHATLYWYQQILGQGPKLLIQFQNNGVVDDSQLPKDRFSAERLKGVDSTLKIQPAKLEDSAVYLCASSPGGTRSYEQYFGPGTRLTVT.

This clone was recorded a few times. Other DNA sequences from this sample encode an identical CDR3 as well. The chain joins TRBV30 to TRBJ1-1; 7 nucleotides match TRBD1. CDR1 is GTSNPN and CDR2 is SVGIG in the germline V gene (reference sequence). This CDR3 has 12 amino acids. The V gene end was trimmed by 0 bases and the J gene end by 5 bases; junction bases not matched to a gene: 0. The CDR3 loop reads CAWSVRGTEAFF. Here the CDR3 DNA reads TGTGCCTGGAGTGTCAGGGGGACTGAAGCTTTCTTT.

J is TRBJ1-2 and V is TRBV29-1; TRBD1 matches at 7 bases. The CDR3 runs to 13 residues. Germline V lookup: CDR1 SQVTM, CDR2 ANQGSEA. Losses at the gene ends were 7 bases for V and 4 bases for J; bases not matched to a gene: 9. CDR3 DNA: TGCAGCGCCGGGGACAGCAGAACCTATGGCTACACCTTC. This codes for CSAGDSRTYGYTF.

This chain joins TRBV5-4 and TRBJ2-3; 12 nucleotides match TRBD2. The CDR3 has 16 amino acids. Trimming removed 2 bases from V and 13 bases from J; junction bases left unmatched: 14. Germline V lookup: CDR1 SGHNT, CDR2 YYREEE (reference sequence). The CDR3 DNA reads TGTGCCAGCAGCTTCACTGGCACTAGCGGGGGGCATAGAAAGTATTTT. It specifies CASSFTGTSGGHRKYF.

The rearrangement uses TRBV27 and TRBJ2-3; 11 nucleotides align to TRBD2. The CDR3 has 17 amino acids. The trim removed 4 bases at V and 4 bases at J, leaving 10 bases unmatched. CDR1 MNHEY and CDR2 SMNVEV come from the germline V gene (reference sequence). The CDR3 DNA follows: TGTGCCAGCAGTTACTTTCCTAGCGGGGGGTACGCAGATACGCAGTATTTT. It specifies CASSYFPSGGYADTQYF.

This clone was seen only a few times. One junction end does not reproduce the germline sequence, and a read error may be involved. The chain joins TRBV7-7 to TRBJ2-2; 7 bases are a match to TRBD1. The CDR3 is 15 amino acids. Germline CDR1 is SSHAT and CDR2 is FNYEAQ (reference sequence). CDR3 sequence (DNA): TGTGCTAGCAGCTTCTTAGGGGGCGCGGACGGGGAGCTGTTTTTT. It specifies CASSFLGGADGELFF.

J is TRBJ1-3 and V is TRBV5-6, with D hard to call. Trimming took off 6 bases at V and 0 bases at J, with 7 bases between the two ends. The CDR3 has 13 amino acids. The germline V gene has CDR1 SGHDT and CDR2 YYEEEE. The CDR3 nucleotides are TGTGCCAGCAAACTCCTCTCTGGAAACACCATATATTTT. Translating gives CASKLLSGNTIYF.

The genes are TRBV24-1 and TRBJ2-5; a weak D match, TRBD2 (6 bases). CDR1 is KGHDR and CDR2 is SFDVKD in the germline V gene. The CDR3 extends over 15 amino acids. V gave up 4 bases and J gave up 0 bases, with 11 bases separating them. CDR3 protein: CATSESGTYQETQYF. The CDR3 DNA follows: TGTGCCACCAGTGAATCCGGGACTTACCAAGAGACCCAGTACTTC.

There are a few counts of this clone. The J gene is TRBJ1-1, the V gene TRBV12-3 or TRBV12-4; D not certain. With 5 bases removed from V and 11 bases from J, the gap between germline ends came to 18 bases. The CDR3 has 13 amino acids. CDR3 sequence reads: CASSGVLRERAFF. Written as DNA, the CDR3 is TGTGCCAGCAGTGGGGTTCTCCGGGAGCGGGCTTTCTTT.

This chain uses TRBV3-1 (or the pseudogene TRBV3-2) with TRBJ2-1; TRBD2 matches at 9 bases. After removal of 1 base from V and 2 bases from J, the junction contained 9 bases not matched to a gene. Per germline, CDR1 LGHDT and CDR2 YNNKEL (reference sequence). The CDR3 loop spans 18 amino acids. CDR3 amino acids: CASSQAIWASGTYNEQFF. CDR3 in DNA: TGTGCCAGCAGCCAAGCCATTTGGGCTAGCGGGACCTACAATGAGCAGTTCTTC.

The rearrangement links TRBV5-4 to TRBJ2-7; D perhaps matches TRBD2 (5 bases). Trimming took off 0 bases at V and 0 bases at J, with 10 bases between the two ends. Germline CDR1 and CDR2: SGHNT and YYREEE (reference sequence). The CDR3 consists of 15 residues. This CDR3 reads CASSLGASLSYEQYF. CDR3 coding DNA: TGTGCCAGCAGCTTGGGGGCTAGCCTCTCCTACGAGCAGTACTTC.

The chain couples TRBV6-5 to TRBJ1-5; 10 bases line up with TRBD1. CDR1 and CDR2 from the germline V gene are MNHEY and SVGAGI. This CDR3 has 15 residues. Trimming removed 6 bases from V and 4 bases from J; junction bases left unmatched: 6. CDR3 protein: CASRRTGGGNQPQHF. CDR3 nucleotides: TGTGCCAGCAGACGGACAGGGGGAGGGAATCAGCCCCAGCATTTT.

This chain joins TRBV7-2 and TRBJ2-7; D is possibly TRBD2 (6 bases). The CDR3 covers 15 residues. Per the germline V gene, CDR1 is SGHTA and CDR2 is FQGNSA. Trimming left V 4 bases short and J 4 bases short, with 17 bases between. CDR3 in amino acids: CASSSQRSGRYEQYF. For the CDR3, the DNA is TGTGCCAGCAGCTCTCAACGGAGCGGGCGGTACGAGCAGTACTTC.

The count of this clone is one. The rearrangement uses TRBV7-9 and TRBJ2-1; D perhaps matches TRBD2 (5 bases). The CDR3 has 16 residues. Germline CDR1 is SEHNR and CDR2 is FQNEAQ (reference sequence). With 5 bases removed from V and 5 bases from J, the gap between germline ends came to 19 bases. CDR3 in DNA: TGTGCCAGCAGCAGGGCTAGCAGCCTTGTAAACAATGAGCAGTTCTTC. Translating it yields CASSRASSLVNNEQFF.

The sample holds a few counts of this clone. The chain has TRBV14 and TRBJ1-1; TRBD1 agrees at 7 bases. J was trimmed by 4 bases and V by 4 bases; bases with no gene match: 9. Germline CDR1 SGHDN, CDR2 FVKESK. This CDR3 spans 15 amino acids. The CDR3 protein is CASSRDRVRSTEAFF. CDR3 bases: TGTGCCAGCAGCCGCGACAGGGTTCGTAGCACTGAAGCTTTCTTT.

The gene calls are TRBV7-2 and TRBJ2-7; D call uncertain. The CDR3 totals 12 residues. Germline-derived CDR1 and CDR2 are SGHTA and FQGNSA. Between the trimmed V and J ends, which lost 2 bases and 6 bases, there was a span of 8 bases. CDR3 nucleotides: TGTGCCAGCAGCTTACGGCGGATCGAGCAGTACTTC. Residues: CASSLRRIEQYF.

This clone has a single count. For the CDR3, the DNA is TGCGCCAGCAGCTTTACCATACAGAGTGATTATGGCTACACCTTC. It codes for CASSFTIQSDYGYTF. The rearrangement uses TRBV4-1 and TRBJ1-2; D ambiguous. The V gene lost 5 bases and the J gene lost 5 bases, with 18 bases spanning the gap. CDR1 is MGHRA and CDR2 is YSYEKL in the germline V gene. The CDR3 runs 15 residues.

The chain employs TRBV13 and TRBJ1-2; D not certain. The CDR3 extends over 15 amino acids. V lost 0 bases and J lost 1, with 9 bases in between. Looked up from germline, CDR1 is PRHDT and CDR2 is FYEKMQ (reference sequence). The CDR3 bases are TGTGCCAGCAGCTTAGGACGACTTAATAACTATGGCTACACCTTC. This codes for CASSLGRLNNYGYTF.

The chain is built from TRBV2 and TRBJ1-6; 8 bases map to TRBD1. This CDR3 is 15 amino acids long. V lost 5 bases and J lost 10; bases outside the gene matches: 10. Germline CDR1 SNHLY, CDR2 FYNNEI. CDR3 DNA sequence: TGTGCCAGCAGTCCCCAGCCGGGACAGGTATCACCCCTCCACTTT. Protein sequence: CASSPQPGQVSPLHF.

The chain links TRBV24-1 to TRBJ1-2; perhaps TRBD1 as D (6 bases). Germline lookup yields CDR1 KGHDR and CDR2 SFDVKD. The CDR3 totals 14 residues. V gave up 0 bases and J gave up 6 bases, with 10 bases separating them. The CDR3 loop is CATSDLGGADGYTF. The CDR3 DNA follows: TGTGCCACCAGTGATTTGGGGGGGGCTGATGGCTACACCTTC.

The CDR3 is CASSLVAGLGYTF. The CDR3 nucleotides are TGCGCCAGCAGCTTGGTGGCAGGGTTAGGCTACACCTTC. The chain combines TRBV5-1 with TRBJ1-2; maybe TRBD1 (5 bases). Germline loops: CDR1 SGHRS, CDR2 YFSETQ. This CDR3 has 13 amino acids. V was shortened by 0 bases and J by 8 bases, with 11 bases between the two germline ends.

This chain links TRBV6-5 with TRBJ2-7; 9 bases align to TRBD1. Germline values: CDR1 MNHEY, CDR2 SVGAGI. The CDR3 sequence is 13 residues long. V dropped 9 bases and J dropped 4; count of bases not matched to a gene: 7. The CDR3 nucleotides read TGTGCCAGTTTAGGACAGGGGTTTTACGAGCAGTACTTC. Its protein product is CASLGQGFYEQYF.

The chain employs TRBV27 and TRBJ2-6, with TRBD1 matching over 7 bases. The junction had 4 bases not matched to a gene; V was cut back by 6 bases and J by 2 bases. The germline V gene encodes CDR1 MNHEY and CDR2 SMNVEV (reference sequence). The CDR3 has 15 residues. The CDR3 coding sequence is TGTGCCAGCAGATATACAGGGGCTGGGGCCAACGTCCTGACTTTC. It encodes CASRYTGAGANVLTF.

V is TRBV7-9 and J is TRBJ1-4; 9 bases fit TRBD1. Trimming cost V 5 bases and J 1 base; bases outside gene matches: 2. The CDR3 is made up of 15 amino acids. Looked up from germline, CDR1 is SEHNR and CDR2 is FQNEAQ (reference sequence). The CDR3 protein is CASSRGQGTNEKLFF. The CDR3 DNA sequence: TGTGCCAGCAGCAGGGGACAGGGAACTAATGAAAAACTGTTTTTT.